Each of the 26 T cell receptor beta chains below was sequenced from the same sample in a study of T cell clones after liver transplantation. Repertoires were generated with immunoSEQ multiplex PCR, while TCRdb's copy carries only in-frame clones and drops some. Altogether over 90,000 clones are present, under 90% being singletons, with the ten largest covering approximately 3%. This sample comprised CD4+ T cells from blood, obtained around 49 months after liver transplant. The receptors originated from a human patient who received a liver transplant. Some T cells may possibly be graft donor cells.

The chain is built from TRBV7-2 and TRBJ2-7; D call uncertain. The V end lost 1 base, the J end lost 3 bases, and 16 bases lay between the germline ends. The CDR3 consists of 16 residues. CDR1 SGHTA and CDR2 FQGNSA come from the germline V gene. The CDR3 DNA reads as TGTGCCAGCAGCTTAGACACGGCAAGGGCTTACTACGAGCAGTACTTC. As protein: CASSLDTARAYYEQYF.

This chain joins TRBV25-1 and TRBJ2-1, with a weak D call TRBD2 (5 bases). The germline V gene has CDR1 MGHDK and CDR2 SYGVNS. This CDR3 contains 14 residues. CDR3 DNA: TGTGCAGCCACCTCGGGGATCTCCTACAATGAGCAGTTCTTC. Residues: CAATSGISYNEQFF.

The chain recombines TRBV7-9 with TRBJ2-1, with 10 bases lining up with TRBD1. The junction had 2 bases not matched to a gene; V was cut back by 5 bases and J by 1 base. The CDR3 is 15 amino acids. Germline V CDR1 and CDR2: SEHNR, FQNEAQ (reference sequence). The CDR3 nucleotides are TGTGCCAGCAGCCCGGACAGGGGGTCCTACAATGAGCAGTTCTTC. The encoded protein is CASSPDRGSYNEQFF. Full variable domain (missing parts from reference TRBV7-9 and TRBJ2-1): DTGVSQNPRHKITKRGQNVTFRCDPISEHNRLYWYRQTLGQGPEFLTYFQNEAQLEKSRLLSDRFSAERPKGSFSTLEIQRTEQGDSAMYLCASSPDRGSYNEQFFGPGTRLTVL.

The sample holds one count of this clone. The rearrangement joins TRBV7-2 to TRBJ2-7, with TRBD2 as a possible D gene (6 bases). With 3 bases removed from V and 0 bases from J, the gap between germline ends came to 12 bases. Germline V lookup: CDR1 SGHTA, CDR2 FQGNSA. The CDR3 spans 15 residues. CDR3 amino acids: CASSFPGTASYEQYF. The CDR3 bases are TGTGCCAGCAGCTTCCCCGGGACTGCCTCCTACGAGCAGTACTTC.

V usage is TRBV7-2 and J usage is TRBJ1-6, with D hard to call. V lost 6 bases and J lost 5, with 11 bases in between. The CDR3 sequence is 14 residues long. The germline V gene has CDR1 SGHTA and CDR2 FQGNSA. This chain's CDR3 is CASSSGPNNSPLHF. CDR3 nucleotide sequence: TGTGCCAGCAGTTCCGGGCCCAATAATTCACCCCTCCACTTT.

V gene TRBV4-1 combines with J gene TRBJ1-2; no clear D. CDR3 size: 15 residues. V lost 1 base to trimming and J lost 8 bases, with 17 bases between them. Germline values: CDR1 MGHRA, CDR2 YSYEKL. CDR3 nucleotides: TGCGCCAGCAGCCAAGCGGGCCCGCCAGCGGGGGGCTACACCTTC. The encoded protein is CASSQAGPPAGGYTF.

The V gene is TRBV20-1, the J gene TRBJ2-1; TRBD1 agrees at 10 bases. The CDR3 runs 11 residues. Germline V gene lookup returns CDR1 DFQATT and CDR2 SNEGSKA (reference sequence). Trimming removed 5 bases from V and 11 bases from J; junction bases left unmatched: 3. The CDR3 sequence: CSARQGAQQFF. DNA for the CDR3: TGCAGTGCTCGACAGGGGGCGCAGCAGTTCTTC.

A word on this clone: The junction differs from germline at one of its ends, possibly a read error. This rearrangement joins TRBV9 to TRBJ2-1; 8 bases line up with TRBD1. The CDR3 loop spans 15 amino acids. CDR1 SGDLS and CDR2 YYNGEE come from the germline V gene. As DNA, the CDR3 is TGTGCCAGCAGCACACGACAGGGGTCCTTCAATGAGCAGTTCTTC. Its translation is CASSTRQGSFNEQFF.

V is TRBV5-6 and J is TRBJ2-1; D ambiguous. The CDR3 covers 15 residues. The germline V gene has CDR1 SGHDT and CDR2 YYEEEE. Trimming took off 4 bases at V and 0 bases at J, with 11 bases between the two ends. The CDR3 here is CASSASHSSYNEQFF. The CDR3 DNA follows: TGTGCCAGCAGCGCGTCCCACAGCTCCTACAATGAGCAGTTCTTC.

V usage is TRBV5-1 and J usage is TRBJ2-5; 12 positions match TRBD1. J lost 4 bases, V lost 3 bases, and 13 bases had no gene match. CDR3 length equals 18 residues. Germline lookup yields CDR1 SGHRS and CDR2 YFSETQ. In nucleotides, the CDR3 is TGCGCCAGCAGCTCTGGGCCCACGGGACAGGGGGCCCGAGAGACCCAGTACTTC. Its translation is CASSSGPTGQGARETQYF.

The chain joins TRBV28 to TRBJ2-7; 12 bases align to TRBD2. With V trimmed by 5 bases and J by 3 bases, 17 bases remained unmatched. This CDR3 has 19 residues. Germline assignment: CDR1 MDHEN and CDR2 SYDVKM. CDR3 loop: CASSLPGASGRARNYEQYF. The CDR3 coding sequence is TGTGCCAGCAGTCTACCCGGGGCTAGCGGGAGGGCCCGTAACTACGAGCAGTACTTC. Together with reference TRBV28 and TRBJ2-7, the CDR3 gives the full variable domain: DVKVTQSSRYLVKRTGEKVFLECVQDMDHENMFWYRQDPGLGLRLIYFSYDVKMKEKGDIPEGYSVSREKKERFSLILESASTNQTSMYLCASSLPGASGRARNYEQYFGPGTRLTVT.

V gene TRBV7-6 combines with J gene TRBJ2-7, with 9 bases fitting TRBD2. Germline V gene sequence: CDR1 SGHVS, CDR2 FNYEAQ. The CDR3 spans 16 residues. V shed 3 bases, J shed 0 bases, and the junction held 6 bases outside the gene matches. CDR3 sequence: CASSLSSGSGSYEQYF. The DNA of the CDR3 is TGTGCCAGCAGCTTGAGTAGCGGGAGCGGCTCCTACGAGCAGTACTTC.

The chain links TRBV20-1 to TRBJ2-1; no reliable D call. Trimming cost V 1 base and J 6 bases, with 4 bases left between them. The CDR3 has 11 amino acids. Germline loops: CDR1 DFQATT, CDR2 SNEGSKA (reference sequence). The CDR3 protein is CSARATNEQFF. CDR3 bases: TGCAGTGCTAGAGCCACCAATGAGCAGTTCTTC.

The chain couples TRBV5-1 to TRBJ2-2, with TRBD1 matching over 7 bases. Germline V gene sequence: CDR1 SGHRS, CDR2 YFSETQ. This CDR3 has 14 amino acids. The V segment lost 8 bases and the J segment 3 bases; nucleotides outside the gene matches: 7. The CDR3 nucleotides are TGCGCCAGGGCTCGGACAGGAGACACCGGGGAGCTGTTTTTT. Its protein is CARARTGDTGELFF.

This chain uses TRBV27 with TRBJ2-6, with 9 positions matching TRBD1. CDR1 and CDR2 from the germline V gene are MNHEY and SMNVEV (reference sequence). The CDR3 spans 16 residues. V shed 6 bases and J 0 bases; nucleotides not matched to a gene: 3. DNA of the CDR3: TGTGCCAGCAGGAGGACAGGGGCCTCTGGGGCCAACGTCCTGACTTTC. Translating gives CASRRTGASGANVLTF.

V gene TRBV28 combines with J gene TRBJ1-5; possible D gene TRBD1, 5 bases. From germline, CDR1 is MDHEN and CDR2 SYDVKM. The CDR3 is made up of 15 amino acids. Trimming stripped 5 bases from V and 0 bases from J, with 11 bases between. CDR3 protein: CASSDGGYSNQPQHF. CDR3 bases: TGTGCCAGCAGTGATGGGGGATATAGCAATCAGCCCCAGCATTTT.

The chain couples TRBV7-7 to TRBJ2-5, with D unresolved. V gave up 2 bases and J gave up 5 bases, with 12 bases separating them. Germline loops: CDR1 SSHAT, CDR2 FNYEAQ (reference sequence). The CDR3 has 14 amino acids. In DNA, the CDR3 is TGTGCCAGCAGCTTACTCTTCCTGCGGGAGACCCAGTACTTC. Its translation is CASSLLFLRETQYF.

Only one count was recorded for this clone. The DNA of the CDR3 is TGTGCCAGCAGCTTATGGGGGACAGGGGCCGATGAGCAGTTCTTC. This codes for CASSLWGTGADEQFF. The chain links TRBV7-8 to TRBJ2-1, with 10 nucleotides matching TRBD1. There are 15 residues in the CDR3. CDR1 is SGHVS and CDR2 is FQNEAQ in the germline V gene. Trimming took 2 bases from V and 8 from J; bases not matched to a gene: 6. Full variable domain (remainder filled in from reference TRBV7-8 and TRBJ2-1): GAGVSQSPRYKVAKRGQDVALRCDPISGHVSLFWYQQALGQGPEFLTYFQNEAQLDKSGLPSDRFFAERPEGSVSTLKIQRTQQEDSAVYLCASSLWGTGADEQFFGPGTRLTVL.

The CDR3 DNA reads as TGTGCCAGCAGCACCTCCGGGATTCAAGAGACCCAGTACTTC. It yields the protein CASSTSGIQETQYF. This chain links TRBV5-5 with TRBJ2-5; D perhaps matches TRBD2 (5 bases). The CDR3 contains 14 residues. V was shortened by 4 bases and J by 2 bases, with 12 bases between the two germline ends. Germline V lookup: CDR1 SGHKS, CDR2 YYEKEE (reference sequence).

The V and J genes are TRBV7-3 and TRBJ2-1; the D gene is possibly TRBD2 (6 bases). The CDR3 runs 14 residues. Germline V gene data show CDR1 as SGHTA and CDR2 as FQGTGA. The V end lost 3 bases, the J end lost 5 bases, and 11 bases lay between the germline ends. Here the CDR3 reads CASSFGRTNNEQFF. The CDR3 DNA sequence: TGTGCCAGCAGCTTTGGGAGGACCAACAATGAGCAGTTCTTC.

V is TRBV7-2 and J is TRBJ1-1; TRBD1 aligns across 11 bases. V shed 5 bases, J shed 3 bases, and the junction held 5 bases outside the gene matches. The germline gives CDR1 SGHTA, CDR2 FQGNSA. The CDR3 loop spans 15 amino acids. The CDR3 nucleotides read TGTGCCAGCAGCCGGGACAGGGGGACATACACTGAAGCTTTCTTT. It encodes CASSRDRGTYTEAFF.

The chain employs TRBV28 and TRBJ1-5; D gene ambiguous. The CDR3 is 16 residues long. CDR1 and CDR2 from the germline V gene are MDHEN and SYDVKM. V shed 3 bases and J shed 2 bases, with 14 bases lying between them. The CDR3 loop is CASSFTGYGGNQPQHF. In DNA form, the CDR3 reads TGTGCCAGCAGTTTTACGGGGTACGGAGGCAATCAGCCCCAGCATTTT.

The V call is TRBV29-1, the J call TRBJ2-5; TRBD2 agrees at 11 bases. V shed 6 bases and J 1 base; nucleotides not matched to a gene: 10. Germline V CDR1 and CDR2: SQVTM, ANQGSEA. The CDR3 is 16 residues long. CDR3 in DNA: TGCAGCGTAGCAGGGACTAGCGGTGTGTCCCAAGAGACCCAGTACTTC. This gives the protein CSVAGTSGVSQETQYF.

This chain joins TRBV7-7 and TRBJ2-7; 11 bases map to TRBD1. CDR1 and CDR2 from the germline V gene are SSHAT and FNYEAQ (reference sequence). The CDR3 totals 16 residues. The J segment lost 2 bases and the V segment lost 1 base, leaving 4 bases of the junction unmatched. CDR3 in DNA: TGTGCCAGCAGCTTAGATCTGGACAGGGGGCCCTACGAGCAGTACTTC. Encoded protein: CASSLDLDRGPYEQYF. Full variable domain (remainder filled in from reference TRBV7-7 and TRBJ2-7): GAGVSQSPRYKVTKRGQDVTLRCDPISSHATLYWYQQALGQGPEFLTYFNYEAQPDKSGLPSDRFSAERPEGSISTLTIQRTEQRDSAMYRCASSLDLDRGPYEQYFGPGTRLTVT.

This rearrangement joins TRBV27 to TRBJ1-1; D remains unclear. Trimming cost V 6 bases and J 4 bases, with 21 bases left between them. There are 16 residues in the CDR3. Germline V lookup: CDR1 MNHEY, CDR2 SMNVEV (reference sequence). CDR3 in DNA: TGTGCCAGCAGCTTAAACGGGCAAGTTAGAGGCACTGAAGCTTTCTTT. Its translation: CASSLNGQVRGTEAFF.

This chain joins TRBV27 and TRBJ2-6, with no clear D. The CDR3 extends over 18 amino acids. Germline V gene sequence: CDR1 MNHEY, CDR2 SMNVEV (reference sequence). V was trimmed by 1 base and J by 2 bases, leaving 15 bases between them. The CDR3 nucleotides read TGTGCCAGCAGTTTATTTGTACAGTTCCCTACTGGGGCCAACGTCCTGACTTTC. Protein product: CASSLFVQFPTGANVLTF.